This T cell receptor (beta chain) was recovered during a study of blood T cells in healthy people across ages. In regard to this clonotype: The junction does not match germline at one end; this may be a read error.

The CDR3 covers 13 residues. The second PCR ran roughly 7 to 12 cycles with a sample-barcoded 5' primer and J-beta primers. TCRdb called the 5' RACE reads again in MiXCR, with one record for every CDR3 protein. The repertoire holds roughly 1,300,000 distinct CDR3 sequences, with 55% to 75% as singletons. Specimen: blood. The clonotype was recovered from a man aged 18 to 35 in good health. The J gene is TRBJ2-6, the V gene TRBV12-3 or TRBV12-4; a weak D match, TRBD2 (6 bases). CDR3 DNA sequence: TGTGCCAGCAGTGTAGCGGCAGGCAACGTCCTGACTTTC. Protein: CASSVAAGNVLTF.